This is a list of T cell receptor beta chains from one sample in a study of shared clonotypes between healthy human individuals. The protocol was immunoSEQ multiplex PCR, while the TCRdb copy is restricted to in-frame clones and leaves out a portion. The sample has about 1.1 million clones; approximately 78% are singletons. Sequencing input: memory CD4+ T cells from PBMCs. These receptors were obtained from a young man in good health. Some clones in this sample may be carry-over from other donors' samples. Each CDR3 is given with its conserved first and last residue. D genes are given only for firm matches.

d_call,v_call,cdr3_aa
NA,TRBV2,CASSEVNSPTGELFF
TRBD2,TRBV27,CASNPRGGDYEQYF
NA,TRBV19,CASSIWSSYTNEQFF
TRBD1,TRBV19,CASSIPGQGGRYGYTF
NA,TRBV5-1,CASSLRTGYGYTF
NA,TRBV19,CASSMNTNQPQHF
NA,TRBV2,CASSVDREAGANVLTF
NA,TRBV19,CASSQTAAYVLTF
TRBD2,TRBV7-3,CASSRTRTSGRLTNTGELFF
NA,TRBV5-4,CASSLLSGYGYTF
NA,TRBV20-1,CSATVFIEAFF
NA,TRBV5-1,CASSLGFATEAFF
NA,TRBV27,CASSLDGGGSYGYTF
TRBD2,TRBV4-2,CASSRTSGSYEQYF
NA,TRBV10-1,CASSESGGGTEAFF
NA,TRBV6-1,CASSEGLGGTEAFF
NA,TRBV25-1,CASSAHGSNEKLFF
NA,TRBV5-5,CASSLSGTSGELFF
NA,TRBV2,CASRGGPPDTQYF
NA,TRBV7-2,CASSRDSDTQYF
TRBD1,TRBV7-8,CASSLLRDRVNEQFF
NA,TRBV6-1,CASRDPPGKQFF
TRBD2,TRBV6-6,CASSYPPGGGAGEQYF
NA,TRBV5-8,CASSLEVREEKLFF
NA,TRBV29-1,CSAVPQMTSYTQYF
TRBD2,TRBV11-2,CATHSPLSGSLSYEQYF
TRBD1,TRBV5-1,CASSEDRGVDTQYF
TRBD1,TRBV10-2,CASTPSDRGHQPQHF
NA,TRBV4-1,CASSQTLGYTEAFF
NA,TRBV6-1,CASSEGIRPNYGYTF
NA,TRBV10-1,CASSELDITNYGYTF
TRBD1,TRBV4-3,CASSQVRGGAGRTEAFF
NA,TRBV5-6,CASSLDAGREQYF
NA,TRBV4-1,CASSRTRQGWDTGELFF
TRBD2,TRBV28,CASSLAGTSLYEQYF
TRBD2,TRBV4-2,CASSLGTSGSPLSYEQYF
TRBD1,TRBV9,CASSNDRQGAPGTQYF
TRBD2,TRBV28,CASRRGHERGTAEQYF
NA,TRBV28,CASSLLGRDGLEQFF
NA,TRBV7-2,CASSTSRDKTYVLTF
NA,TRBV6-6,CASSNRRGEHTEAFF
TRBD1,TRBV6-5,CASRTGATYEQYF
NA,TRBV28,CASSRDGSYEQYF
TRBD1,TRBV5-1,CASSHHIQGTEAFF
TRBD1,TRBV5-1,CASSSFSQGFETEAFF
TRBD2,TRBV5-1,CASSYRLAGATDTQYF
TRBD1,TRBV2,CASIWDRALYEQYF
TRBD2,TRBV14,CASSQRLAGSNEQFF
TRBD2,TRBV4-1,CASSQFGRARNNEQFF